These 25 T cell receptor beta chains originate from one sample sequenced in a study of early T cells in non-severe SARS-CoV-2 infection. TCRdb used MiXCR to reprocess the 5' RACE reads, holding one entry per CDR3 protein. The data hold more than 35,000 distinct CDR3 sequences, with roughly 4% observed a single time. Material for sequencing was whole blood. Receptor source: an adult who was a healthcare worker with PCR-confirmed SARS-CoV-2 infection or an uninfected control (not recorded which).

There are many counts of this clonotype. CDR3 nucleotides: TGCGCCAGCAGCCAGTTGGTTATTAGCAATCAGCCCCAGCATTTT. It yields the protein CASSQLVISNQPQHF. This chain links TRBV4-1 with TRBJ1-5; no clear D. Trimming took off 3 bases at V and 0 bases at J, with 9 bases between the two ends. There are 15 residues in the CDR3. Germline-derived CDR1 and CDR2 are MGHRA and YSYEKL.

This clonotype appeared many times. This chain links TRBV27 with TRBJ1-5; possibly TRBD1 for D (5 bases). The CDR3 length is 15 residues. V was shortened by 6 bases and J by 0 bases, with 12 bases between the two germline ends. CDR1 is MNHEY and CDR2 is SMNVEV in the germline V gene (reference sequence). The CDR3 region has the DNA TGTGCCAGCAGCCCCGGGGGAAATAGCAATCAGCCCCAGCATTTT. Protein sequence: CASSPGGNSNQPQHF.

This clonotype was counted a few times. V usage is TRBV29-1 and J usage is TRBJ2-7; D may be TRBD1 or TRBD2 (6 bases each). V was shortened by 4 bases and J by 4 bases, with 11 bases between the two germline ends. The CDR3 totals 12 residues. Germline CDR1 is SQVTM and CDR2 is ANQGSEA. The CDR3 DNA is TGCAGCGTTGCACAGGGAGGATACGAGCAGTACTTC. It codes for CSVAQGGYEQYF.

Ten or more counts support this clonotype. J is TRBJ2-1 and V is TRBV7-9, with TRBD1 matching 9 bases. J gave up 6 bases and V 4 bases, and 4 bases lay outside the gene matches. Germline V gene data show CDR1 as SEHNR and CDR2 as FQNEAQ (reference sequence). The CDR3 is 14 amino acids. This CDR3 is CASSYTTGGNEQFF. CDR3 sequence (DNA): TGTGCCAGCAGCTACACGACAGGGGGCAATGAGCAGTTCTTC.

This clonotype was counted at least ten times. The chain has TRBV4-2 and TRBJ2-5; 11 bases are a match to TRBD2. This CDR3 is 17 amino acids long. Germline assignment: CDR1 LGHNA and CDR2 YNFKEQ. V was pared by 0 bases and J by 4 bases, with 7 bases of the junction left unmatched. The CDR3 bases are TGTGCCAGCAGCCAAGATAGCGGGAGGGCCCCGGGAGAGACCCAGTACTTC. Amino acid sequence: CASSQDSGRAPGETQYF.

This clonotype came up many times. CDR3 in amino acids: CASSVEGYGYTF. CDR3 nucleotides: TGTGCCAGCAGCGTAGAGGGCTATGGCTACACCTTC. The chain couples TRBV9 to TRBJ1-2, with D unclear. Trimming removed 0 bases from V and 4 bases from J, with 4 bases in between. The germline V gene encodes CDR1 SGDLS and CDR2 YYNGEE. This CDR3 is built from 12 residues.

This clonotype showed up many times. This chain links TRBV28 with TRBJ2-1; no clear D. Germline CDR1 and CDR2: MDHEN and SYDVKM. V was clipped by 7 bases and J by 1 base, with 8 bases between them. This CDR3 spans 13 amino acids. In DNA, the CDR3 is TGTGCCAGCACCGAGAGTTCCTACAATGAGCAGTTCTTC. Protein: CASTESSYNEQFF.

This clonotype was seen at least ten times. This chain links TRBV4-2 with TRBJ1-5; 7 bases are a match to TRBD1. The germline V gene encodes CDR1 LGHNA and CDR2 YNFKEQ. This CDR3 has 15 amino acids. V lost 0 bases and J lost 2; bases outside the gene matches: 1. CDR3 DNA: TGTGCCAGCAGCCAAGATACAGGGGGCAATCAGCCCCAGCATTTT. Its protein is CASSQDTGGNQPQHF.

This clonotype was detected many times. J is TRBJ1-4 and V is TRBV29-1; D is unresolved. Trimming left V 4 bases short and J 0 bases short, with 12 bases between. Germline V gives CDR1 SQVTM, CDR2 ANQGSEA. This CDR3 comprises 15 residues. CDR3 sequence reads: CSVGWPPSTNEKLFF. The CDR3 region has the DNA TGCAGCGTTGGATGGCCTCCCTCAACTAATGAAAAACTGTTTTTT.

This clonotype was counted only a few times. The V gene is TRBV19, the J gene TRBJ2-3; 10 bases map to TRBD2. The CDR3 spans 16 residues. V was pared by 3 bases and J by 6 bases, with 9 bases of the junction left unmatched. Germline CDR1 is LNHDA and CDR2 is SQIVND (reference sequence). The DNA of the CDR3 is TGTGCCAGTAGTATCCGGCTAGCGGGAGTATGGGATACGCAGTATTTT. This translates into CASSIRLAGVWDTQYF.

This clonotype was seen at least ten times. The chain joins TRBV9 to TRBJ2-6; tentatively, D is TRBD1 (6 bases). With 6 bases removed from V and 0 bases from J, the gap between germline ends came to 13 bases. CDR1 and CDR2 from the germline V gene are SGDLS and YYNGEE. The CDR3 loop spans 16 amino acids. The CDR3: CASTGTMVSGANVLTF. CDR3 DNA sequence: TGTGCCAGCACCGGGACAATGGTCTCTGGGGCCAACGTCCTGACTTTC.

This clonotype showed up many times. The V and J genes are TRBV30 and TRBJ2-2; maybe TRBD1 (5 bases). Germline V lookup: CDR1 GTSNPN, CDR2 SVGIG (reference sequence). The CDR3 contains 13 residues. V was pared by 5 bases and J by 2 bases, with 9 bases between. CDR3 in DNA: TGTGCCTGGGGACACTCTAACACCGGGGAGCTGTTTTTT. This translates into CAWGHSNTGELFF.

This clonotype appeared many times. The chain links TRBV6-5 to TRBJ2-7, with D possibly matching TRBD2 (6 bases). CDR1 and CDR2 from the germline V gene are MNHEY and SVGAGI. The CDR3 covers 17 residues. Trimming stripped 2 bases from V and 2 bases from J, with 19 bases between. CDR3 coding DNA: TGTGCCAGCAGTTACGGGTTAGCGGCCGGGGATCCCTACGAGCAGTACTTC. Translated: CASSYGLAAGDPYEQYF.

The table lists this clonotype with many counts. V is TRBV6-5 and J is TRBJ2-1; the D gene is possibly TRBD1 (5 bases). Germline-derived CDR1 and CDR2 are MNHEY and SVGAGI. The V gene lost 2 bases and the J gene lost 7 bases, with 12 bases spanning the gap. The CDR3 runs to 14 residues. CDR3 sequence: CASSYAQGGNEQFF. As DNA, the CDR3 is TGTGCCAGCAGTTACGCCCAGGGTGGGAATGAGCAGTTCTTC.

For this clonotype: This clone may be a read error of a much larger clone one base away. The chain carries TRBV11-2 and TRBJ2-2; no reliable D call. Germline V CDR1 and CDR2: SGHAT, FQNNGV. The CDR3 runs 12 residues. The V and J ends lost 3 bases and 4 bases respectively, with 3 bases between them. CDR3 residues: CASSFFTGELFF. Here the CDR3 DNA reads TGTGCCAGCAGCTTTTTCACCGGGGAGCTGTTTTTT.

This clonotype was seen repeatedly, ten times or more. The genes are TRBV9 and TRBJ2-5; D perhaps matches TRBD2 (5 bases). The germline V gene has CDR1 SGDLS and CDR2 YYNGEE. The CDR3 runs 15 residues. With 0 bases removed from V and 5 bases from J, the gap between germline ends came to 14 bases. CDR3 loop: CASSVGGGSRETQYF. The CDR3 DNA follows: TGTGCCAGCAGCGTAGGAGGCGGGTCACGGGAGACCCAGTACTTC.

This chain joins TRBV27 and TRBJ2-1, with 10 bases lining up with TRBD2. The CDR3 length is 16 residues. V was clipped by 5 bases and J by 7 bases; unmatched bases: 11. Germline V gene data show CDR1 as MNHEY and CDR2 as SMNVEV (reference sequence). The CDR3 DNA is TGTGCCAGCAGTCTTGGGAGCGGGAGGGCCAGAAATGAGCAGTTCTTC. Translated: CASSLGSGRARNEQFF.

In its sample, this clonotype was seen many times. V and J are TRBV5-1 and TRBJ1-5; 9 positions agree with TRBD1. The CDR3 extends over 16 amino acids. Unmatched junction bases numbered 5, after V lost 0 bases and J lost 4 bases. CDR1 is SGHRS and CDR2 is YFSETQ in the germline V gene. CDR3 coding DNA: TGCGCCAGCAGCTTGGACGGACAGGGGCAGAATCAGCCCCAGCATTTT. It translates to CASSLDGQGQNQPQHF.

Many counts were recorded for this clonotype. This chain uses TRBV9 with TRBJ2-1; 7 positions match TRBD1. Germline V gives CDR1 SGDLS, CDR2 YYNGEE. The CDR3 runs to 13 residues. The junction had 7 bases not matched to a gene; V was cut back by 5 bases and J by 8 bases. The CDR3 nucleotides read TGTGCCAGCAGAGGGGGCCCCGAGGATGAGCAGTTCTTC. The encoded protein is CASRGGPEDEQFF.

This clonotype was recorded many times. The chain carries TRBV7-6 and TRBJ2-7, with a possible D match to TRBD1 (6 bases). V lost 1 base and J 0 bases, leaving 10 bases between the germline ends. Per germline, CDR1 SGHVS and CDR2 FNYEAQ. This CDR3 is 15 amino acids long. Written as DNA, the CDR3 is TGTGCCAGCAGCTTAGAGAGGGGGTTCTCCTACGAGCAGTACTTC. Encoded protein: CASSLERGFSYEQYF.

This clonotype has a count of ten or more. The V and J genes are TRBV4-2 and TRBJ1-3, with TRBD1 matching 8 bases. The CDR3 extends over 18 amino acids. The germline V gene encodes CDR1 LGHNA and CDR2 YNFKEQ. After removal of 4 bases from V and 3 bases from J, the junction contained 14 bases not matched to a gene. CDR3 sequence reads: CASSPLSGQGAFGNTIYF. For the CDR3, the DNA is TGTGCCAGCAGCCCCCTAAGTGGTCAGGGGGCATTTGGAAACACCATATATTTT.

This clonotype came up many times. The chain has TRBV6-2 or TRBV6-3 and TRBJ2-1, with TRBD2 matching over 9 bases. The J segment lost 3 bases and the V segment lost 6 bases, leaving 6 bases of the junction unmatched. From germline, CDR1 is MNHEY and CDR2 SVGEGT. The CDR3 sequence is 15 residues long. The CDR3: CASRLAGVVYNEQFF. In nucleotides, the CDR3 is TGTGCCAGCAGATTAGCGGGAGTTGTCTACAATGAGCAGTTCTTC.

This clonotype was detected many times. The genes are TRBV6-2 or TRBV6-3 and TRBJ1-2, with D perhaps TRBD1 (6 bases). The CDR3 loop spans 14 amino acids. Germline values: CDR1 MNHEY, CDR2 SVGEGT. Trimming pared 7 bases from V and 5 bases from J, leaving 17 bases between. DNA of the CDR3: TGTGCCAGCACCCCGGGAGGACAGCAATATGGCTACACCTTC. Amino acid sequence: CASTPGGQQYGYTF.

The rearrangement links TRBV12-3 or TRBV12-4 to TRBJ2-5; 9 positions match TRBD2. Unmatched junction bases numbered 9, after V lost 3 bases and J lost 4 bases. This CDR3 spans 16 amino acids. CDR3 sequence: CASSLSLAGLGETQYF. CDR3 nucleotide sequence: TGTGCCAGCAGTTTGAGTCTAGCGGGATTAGGAGAGACCCAGTACTTC.

CDR3: CASSPTGQFFPGANVLTF. The CDR3 region has the DNA TGCGCCAGCAGCCCTACGGGACAGTTTTTCCCTGGGGCCAACGTCCTGACTTTC. This rearrangement joins TRBV5-1 to TRBJ2-6; 7 bases match TRBD1. J lost 2 bases, V lost 4 bases, and 12 bases had no gene match. This CDR3 contains 18 residues. Germline V gene lookup returns CDR1 SGHRS and CDR2 YFSETQ.